The clone carrying this T cell receptor beta chain was seen only once. Antigen: not known. The data derive from a study of T cell responses to AZD1222 COVID-19 vaccine. Between the trimmed V and J ends, which lost 0 bases and 8 bases, there was a span of 17 bases. The germline CDR1 and CDR2 sequences are SGHNT and YYREEE (reference sequence). The CDR3 runs 16 residues. Libraries were prepared by immunoSEQ multiplex PCR; TCRdb keeps only in-frame clonotypes and omits some of them. The table lists 150,000 or so clones, roughly 90% of them singletons, with over 15% in the top ten. Study outcomes and limitations: Repertoires were collected only later (after the peak T cell response had occurred).

The sample in question was peripheral blood, obtained on day 0 of AZD1222 vaccination. The clonotype comes from an adult in good health. The chain uses TRBV5-4 and TRBJ1-4; D is perhaps TRBD1 (6 bases). This CDR3 reads CASSLGGQIDREKLFF. CDR3 coding DNA: TGTGCCAGCAGCTTGGGAGGACAGATTGATCGGGAAAAACTGTTTTTT.